Presented here are 20 T cell receptor beta chains from one specimen sequenced in a study of T-cell memory formation after mild COVID-19. In TCRdb, the 5' RACE reads were re-called with MiXCR into one record per CDR3 protein. The profile shows about 560,000 distinct CDR3 sequences, roughly 17% of them singletons. The source material was PBMCs or a T cell subset sorted from them (not recorded which). Receptors originate from an adult woman who had mild COVID-19 (a few samples of this study predate the infection). Cell type and time point are not known.

This clonotype was observed a handful of times. The rearrangement uses TRBV7-9 and TRBJ2-1, with D perhaps TRBD2 (6 bases). Trimming left V 5 bases short and J 9 bases short, with 17 bases between. The germline gives CDR1 SEHNR, CDR2 FQNEAQ (reference sequence). The CDR3 consists of 14 residues. CDR3 amino acids: CASSPQSSATEQFF. In nucleotides, the CDR3 is TGTGCCAGCAGCCCTCAATCTAGCGCGACTGAGCAGTTCTTC.

This clonotype appeared once. The V and J genes are TRBV19 and TRBJ1-2; a weak D match, TRBD1 (5 bases). This CDR3 has 13 residues. Germline values: CDR1 LNHDA, CDR2 SQIVND (reference sequence). With 8 bases removed from V and 8 bases from J, the gap between germline ends came to 18 bases. The CDR3 DNA reads TGTGCCAGTCACCAGATGGGGGTGGGAGGCTACACCTTC. It codes for CASHQMGVGGYTF.

The chain uses TRBV10-2 and TRBJ1-5; 7 bases line up with TRBD1. The CDR3 sequence is 15 residues long. Germline V gene data show CDR1 as WSHSY and CDR2 as SAAADI. Unmatched junction bases numbered 8, after V lost 3 bases and J lost 6 bases. The CDR3 is CASSERDRAFQPQHF. The CDR3 nucleotides read TGCGCCAGCAGTGAACGAGACAGGGCTTTTCAGCCCCAGCATTTT.

CDR3 in DNA: TGCGCCAGCAGACTGATTGGAGGAACGGGGACCGGGGAGCTGTTTTTT. Its protein is CASRLIGGTGTGELFF. The gene calls are TRBV5-1 and TRBJ2-2; TRBD2 might be the D (5 bases). The CDR3 is 16 residues long. The germline V and J ends were trimmed by 5 bases and 5 bases, with 19 bases remaining between them. Per germline, CDR1 SGHRS and CDR2 YFSETQ.

The chain is built from TRBV6-5 and TRBJ2-2; TRBD1 matches at 11 bases. The CDR3 contains 18 residues. Germline trimming cut 0 bases from V and 4 bases from J; bases unmatched to any gene: 7. The germline V gene has CDR1 MNHEY and CDR2 SVGAGI. CDR3 sequence: CASSYSRGQGAVTGELFF. DNA of the CDR3: TGTGCCAGCAGTTACTCGCGCGGACAGGGGGCAGTCACCGGGGAGCTGTTTTTT.

The rearrangement joins TRBV4-1 to TRBJ1-4, with 11 bases aligning to TRBD1. The CDR3 sequence is 17 residues long. V shed 1 base and J 3 bases; nucleotides not matched to a gene: 4. The germline CDR1 and CDR2 sequences are MGHRA and YSYEKL. CDR3 sequence reads: CASSQVDRGLANEKLFF. The DNA for the CDR3 is TGCGCCAGCAGCCAAGTGGACAGGGGGCTGGCTAATGAAAAACTGTTTTTT.

The rearrangement uses TRBV6-5 and TRBJ1-6; 7 positions agree with TRBD1. CDR1 MNHEY and CDR2 SVGAGI come from the germline V gene. This CDR3 is 12 amino acids long. Trimming at V came to 11 bases and at J to 7 bases, leaving 5 bases not matched to a gene. Here the CDR3 DNA reads TGTGCCGTCCAACAGGGGAATTCACCCCTCCACTTT. It encodes CAVQQGNSPLHF.

The sample holds many counts of this clonotype. The CDR3 DNA sequence: TGTGCCAGCTCACCGGGTAACTCCTACGAGCAGTACTTC. Its translation is CASSPGNSYEQYF. The rearrangement uses TRBV18 and TRBJ2-7; D gene unclear. This CDR3 spans 13 amino acids. The V end was cut by 3 bases, the J end by 0 bases, with 6 bases between. Germline V gene data show CDR1 as KGHSH and CDR2 as LQKENI.

This clonotype was counted only a few times. The genes are TRBV7-9 and TRBJ1-1, with D possibly being TRBD1 (5 bases). The CDR3 length is 14 residues. Germline V CDR1 and CDR2: SEHNR, FQNEAQ (reference sequence). Trimming shortened V by 5 bases and J by 6 bases, and 16 bases separated the two germline ends. CDR3 sequence: CASSPDQGLPEAFF. The CDR3 bases are TGTGCCAGCAGCCCGGACCAGGGTCTCCCTGAAGCTTTCTTT.

The table lists this clonotype with many counts. The chain is built from TRBV7-2 and TRBJ2-5; 8 nucleotides line up with TRBD2. The CDR3 length is 15 residues. Germline CDR1 SGHTA, CDR2 FQGNSA. Trimming took 4 bases from V and 2 from J; bases not matched to a gene: 6. The CDR3 protein is CASSSGLAGQETQYF. CDR3 sequence (DNA): TGTGCCAGCAGCTCGGGCTTAGCGGGGCAAGAGACCCAGTACTTC.

This clonotype occurred a few times. This chain joins TRBV18 and TRBJ2-5, with D perhaps matching TRBD1 (5 bases). Looked up from germline, CDR1 is KGHSH and CDR2 is LQKENI. There are 14 residues in the CDR3. The V gene lost 3 bases and the J gene lost 6 bases, with 14 bases spanning the gap. The DNA for the CDR3 is TGTGCCAGCTCACCCACAGGTGCAAGGAAGACCCAGTACTTC. It encodes CASSPTGARKTQYF.

This clonotype was seen a handful of times. The J gene is TRBJ2-7, the V gene TRBV24-1, with 8 bases fitting TRBD1. The V gene end was trimmed by 3 bases and the J gene end by 2 bases; junction bases not matched to a gene: 2. This CDR3 has 14 amino acids. Per germline, CDR1 KGHDR and CDR2 SFDVKD. CDR3: CATSDPGQAYEQYF. CDR3 coding DNA: TGTGCCACCAGTGATCCGGGACAGGCCTACGAGCAGTACTTC.

This clonotype has a count of ten or more. This sequence joins TRBV19 and TRBJ1-5; 9 nucleotides agree with TRBD1. Germline V gene sequence: CDR1 LNHDA, CDR2 SQIVND (reference sequence). V trimming: 7 bases; J trimming: 7 bases; junction bases outside the gene matches: 14. The CDR3 loop spans 16 amino acids. CDR3 in amino acids: CASTLVPGQGRQPQHF. The CDR3, as DNA: TGTGCCAGTACCCTAGTCCCGGGACAGGGACGGCAGCCCCAGCATTTT.

This clonotype has just a few counts. The rearrangement uses TRBV5-6 and TRBJ2-1, with 12 bases matching TRBD1. After removal of 5 bases from V and 7 bases from J, the junction contained 7 bases not matched to a gene. Germline V CDR1 and CDR2: SGHDT, YYEEEE. The CDR3 spans 15 residues. The DNA for the CDR3 is TGTGCCAGCAGTCCGGGGACAGGGGGCAGGAATGAGCAGTTCTTC. Translation gives CASSPGTGGRNEQFF.

In regard to this clonotype: This clone may be a read error of a much larger clone one base away. This chain joins TRBV20-1 and TRBJ2-5; TRBD1 aligns across 8 bases. The CDR3 covers 14 residues. CDR1 DFQATT and CDR2 SNEGSKA come from the germline V gene (reference sequence). CDR3 in amino acids: CSARTGEVRETKYF. CDR3 coding DNA: TGCAGTGCTAGGACAGGGGAGGTGCGAGAGACCAAGTACTTC.

The V and J genes are TRBV7-8 and TRBJ2-2; 8 bases align to TRBD1. There are 15 residues in the CDR3. CDR1 and CDR2 (germline): SGHVS, FQNEAQ. V lost 5 bases to trimming and J lost 2 bases; unmatched junction nucleotides: 4. The CDR3 region is CASSVTGANTGELFF. The CDR3 DNA reads TGTGCCAGCAGCGTGACAGGGGCCAACACCGGGGAGCTGTTTTTT.

The chain carries TRBV9 and TRBJ2-2, with D possibly matching TRBD2 (6 bases). CDR1 is SGDLS, CDR2 YYNGEE, per germline. V was shortened by 5 bases and J by 7 bases, with 18 bases between the two germline ends. The CDR3 covers 15 residues. CDR3 coding DNA: TGTGCCAGCAGTCGGGACTTCCGGGCGATCGGGGAGCTGTTTTTT. Protein: CASSRDFRAIGELFF.

The table lists this clonotype with many counts. The chain's CDR3 is CSARRGRAEETQYF. The CDR3 coding sequence is TGCAGTGCTAGAAGGGGGAGGGCAGAAGAGACCCAGTACTTC. The chain links TRBV20-1 to TRBJ2-5; tentative D call: TRBD2 (7 bases). Trimming removed 2 bases at V and 3 bases at J, with 13 bases between. The CDR3 totals 14 residues. Germline lookup yields CDR1 DFQATT and CDR2 SNEGSKA (reference sequence).

In its sample, this clonotype was seen once. The chain is built from TRBV24-1 and TRBJ1-2, with D perhaps matching TRBD1 (5 bases). Deletions cut 5 bases from V and 6 bases from J, with 12 bases between. The CDR3 sequence is 13 residues long. Germline CDR1 reads KGHDR; CDR2 reads SFDVKD. This chain's CDR3 is CATSGTRENGYTF. The CDR3 DNA is TGTGCCACCAGTGGGACAAGGGAGAATGGCTACACCTTC.

The CDR3 DNA is TGTGCCATCAGTGACAGGGAGTTCCACGAGCAGTACTTC. This gives the protein CAISDREFHEQYF. The genes are TRBV10-3 and TRBJ2-7; D might be TRBD1 or TRBD2, each matching 5 bases. This CDR3 has 13 residues. The germline CDR1 and CDR2 sequences are ENHRY and SYGVKD. V was clipped by 3 bases and J by 5 bases, with 11 bases between them.